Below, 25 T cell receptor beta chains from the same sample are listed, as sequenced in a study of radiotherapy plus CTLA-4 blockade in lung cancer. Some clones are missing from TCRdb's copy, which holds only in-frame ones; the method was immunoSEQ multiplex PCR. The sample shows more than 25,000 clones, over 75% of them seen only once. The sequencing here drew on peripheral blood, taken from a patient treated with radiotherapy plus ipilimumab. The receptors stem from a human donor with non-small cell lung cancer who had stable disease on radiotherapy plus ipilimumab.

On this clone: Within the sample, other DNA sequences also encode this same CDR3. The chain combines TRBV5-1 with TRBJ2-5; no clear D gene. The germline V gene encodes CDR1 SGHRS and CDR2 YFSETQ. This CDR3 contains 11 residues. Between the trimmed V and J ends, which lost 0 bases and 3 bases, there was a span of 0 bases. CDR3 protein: CASSLEETQYF. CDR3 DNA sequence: TGCGCCAGCAGCTTGGAAGAGACCCAGTACTTC. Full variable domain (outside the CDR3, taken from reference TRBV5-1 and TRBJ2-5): KAGVTQTPRYLIKTRGQQVTLSCSPISGHRSVSWYQQTPGQGLQFLFEYFSETQRNKGNFPGRFSGRQFSNSRSEMNVSTLELGDSALYLCASSLEETQYFGPGTRLLVL.

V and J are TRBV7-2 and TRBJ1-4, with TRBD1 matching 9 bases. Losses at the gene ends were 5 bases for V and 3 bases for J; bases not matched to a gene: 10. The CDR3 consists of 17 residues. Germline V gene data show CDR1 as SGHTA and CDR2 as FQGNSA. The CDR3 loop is CASSLTPDRGANEKLFF. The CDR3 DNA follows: TGTGCCAGCAGCCTTACCCCGGACAGGGGTGCTAATGAAAAACTGTTTTTT.

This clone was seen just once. CDR3 DNA: TGCAGCTTCCGGACTTCACAAGAGACCCAGTACTTC. Amino acid sequence: CSFRTSQETQYF. The genes are TRBV29-1 and TRBJ2-5; possibly TRBD2 for D (5 bases). CDR1 SQVTM and CDR2 ANQGSEA come from the germline V gene. This CDR3 contains 12 residues. With 8 bases removed from V and 2 bases from J, the gap between germline ends came to 12 bases.

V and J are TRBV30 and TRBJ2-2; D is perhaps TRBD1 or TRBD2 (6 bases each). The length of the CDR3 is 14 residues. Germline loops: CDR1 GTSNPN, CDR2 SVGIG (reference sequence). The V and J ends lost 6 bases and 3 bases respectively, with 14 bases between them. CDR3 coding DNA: TGTGCCTGCCTGACTAGGGGGTACACCGGGGAGCTGTTTTTT. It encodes CACLTRGYTGELFF.

As DNA, the CDR3 is TGTGCCAGCAGCCGCCAGCGTAGGGACACCATATATTTT. Translated, it gives CASSRQRRDTIYF. The J gene is TRBJ1-3, the V gene TRBV5-6; D gene unclear. This CDR3 spans 13 amino acids. Germline V gene sequence: CDR1 SGHDT, CDR2 YYEEEE. V lost 4 bases and J lost 8, with 13 bases in between.

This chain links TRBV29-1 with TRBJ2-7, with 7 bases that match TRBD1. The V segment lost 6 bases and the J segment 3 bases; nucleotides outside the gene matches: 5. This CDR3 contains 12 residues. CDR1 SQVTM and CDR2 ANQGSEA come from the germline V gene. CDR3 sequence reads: CSVRWDSYEQYF. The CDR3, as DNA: TGCAGCGTCCGCTGGGACAGCTACGAGCAGTACTTC.

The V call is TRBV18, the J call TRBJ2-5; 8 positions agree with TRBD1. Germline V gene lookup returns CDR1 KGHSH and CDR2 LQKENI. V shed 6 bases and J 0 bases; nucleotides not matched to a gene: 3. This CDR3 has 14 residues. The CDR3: CASSRDRNQETQYF. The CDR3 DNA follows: TGTGCCAGCTCGCGGGACAGGAACCAAGAGACCCAGTACTTC. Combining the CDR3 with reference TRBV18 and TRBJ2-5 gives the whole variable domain NAGVMQNPRHLVRRRGQEARLRCSPMKGHSHVYWYRQLPEEGLKFMVYLQKENIIDESGMPKERFSAEFPKEGPSILRIQQVVRGDSAAYFCASSRDRNQETQYFGPGTRLLVL.

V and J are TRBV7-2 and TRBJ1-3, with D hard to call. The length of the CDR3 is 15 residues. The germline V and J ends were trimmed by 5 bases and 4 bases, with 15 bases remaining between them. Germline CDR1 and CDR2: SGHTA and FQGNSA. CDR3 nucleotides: TGTGCCAGCAGCCTACAACACAGAGGCGGAAACACCATATATTTT. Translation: CASSLQHRGGNTIYF. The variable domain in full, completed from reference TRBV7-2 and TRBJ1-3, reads GAGVSQSPSNKVTEKGKDVELRCDPISGHTALYWYRQSLGQGLEFLIYFQGNSAPDKSGLPSDRFSAERTGGSVSTLTIQRTQQEDSAVYLCASSLQHRGGNTIYFGEGSWLTVV.

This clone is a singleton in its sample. The CDR3 loop reads CASSFGRRGRTDTQYF. DNA of the CDR3: TGTGCCAGCAGTTTCGGTCGGCGGGGGCGCACAGATACGCAGTATTTT. The V call is TRBV27, the J call TRBJ2-3, with D tentatively TRBD2 (7 bases). Per germline, CDR1 MNHEY and CDR2 SMNVEV (reference sequence). This CDR3 comprises 16 residues. The V gene lost 3 bases and the J gene lost 1 base, with 14 bases spanning the gap.

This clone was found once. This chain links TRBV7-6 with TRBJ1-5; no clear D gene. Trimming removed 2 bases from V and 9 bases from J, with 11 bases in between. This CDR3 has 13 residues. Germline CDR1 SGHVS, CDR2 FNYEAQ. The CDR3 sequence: CASSLNSNAPQHF. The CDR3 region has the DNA TGTGCCAGCAGCTTAAACAGCAACGCGCCCCAGCATTTT.

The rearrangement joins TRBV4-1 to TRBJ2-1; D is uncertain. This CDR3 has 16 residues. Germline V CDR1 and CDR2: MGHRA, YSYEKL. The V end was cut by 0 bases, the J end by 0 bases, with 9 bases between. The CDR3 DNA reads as TGCGCCAGCAGCCAAGATTACACGAGCTCCTACAATGAGCAGTTCTTC. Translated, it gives CASSQDYTSSYNEQFF.

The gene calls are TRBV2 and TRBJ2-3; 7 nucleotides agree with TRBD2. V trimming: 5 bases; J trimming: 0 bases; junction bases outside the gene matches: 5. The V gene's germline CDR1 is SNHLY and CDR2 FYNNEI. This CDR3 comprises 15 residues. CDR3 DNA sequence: TGTGCCAGCAGTCAAGACGGGGGGAGCACAGATACGCAGTATTTT. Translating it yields CASSQDGGSTDTQYF.

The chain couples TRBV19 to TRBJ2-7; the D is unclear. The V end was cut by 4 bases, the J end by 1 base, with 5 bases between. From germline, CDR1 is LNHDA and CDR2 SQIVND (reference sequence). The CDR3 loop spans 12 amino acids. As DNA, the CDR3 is TGTGCCAGTAGTACCCAGTCCTACGAGCAGTACTTC. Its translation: CASSTQSYEQYF.

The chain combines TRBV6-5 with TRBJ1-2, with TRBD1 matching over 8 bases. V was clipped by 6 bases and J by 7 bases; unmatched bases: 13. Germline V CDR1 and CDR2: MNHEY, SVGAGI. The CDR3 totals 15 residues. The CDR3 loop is CASRPGQATISGYTF. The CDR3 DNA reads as TGTGCCAGCAGGCCGGGACAGGCCACGATTAGTGGCTACACCTTC.

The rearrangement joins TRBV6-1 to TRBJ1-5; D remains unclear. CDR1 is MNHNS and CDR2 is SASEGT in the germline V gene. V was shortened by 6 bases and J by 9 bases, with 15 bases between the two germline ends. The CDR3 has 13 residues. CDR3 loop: CASRDLPEGPQHF. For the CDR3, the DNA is TGTGCCAGCAGGGACCTGCCCGAAGGGCCCCAGCATTTT.

CDR3 in DNA: TGTGCCAGCAGCTTAGGGACAGGGATGACGTCCTACGAGCAGTACTTC. Translated: CASSLGTGMTSYEQYF. The chain combines TRBV11-3 with TRBJ2-7, with TRBD1 identical over 8 bases. Germline V gene sequence: CDR1 SGHNT, CDR2 YENEEA. This CDR3 region has 16 residues. After removal of 1 base from V and 1 base from J, the junction contained 6 bases not matched to a gene.

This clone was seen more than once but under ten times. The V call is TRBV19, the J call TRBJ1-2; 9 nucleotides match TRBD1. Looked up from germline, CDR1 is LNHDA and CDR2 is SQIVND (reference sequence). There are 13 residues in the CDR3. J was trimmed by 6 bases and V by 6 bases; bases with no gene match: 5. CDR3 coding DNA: TGTGCCAGTAGGCCGGGACAGGGCCATGGCTACACCTTC. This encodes CASRPGQGHGYTF.

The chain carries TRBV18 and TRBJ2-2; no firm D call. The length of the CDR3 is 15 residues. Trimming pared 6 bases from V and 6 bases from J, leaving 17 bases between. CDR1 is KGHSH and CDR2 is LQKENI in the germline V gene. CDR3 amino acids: CASSPDSYTSGELFF. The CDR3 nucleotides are TGTGCCAGCTCTCCCGACTCGTATACATCCGGGGAGCTGTTTTTT.

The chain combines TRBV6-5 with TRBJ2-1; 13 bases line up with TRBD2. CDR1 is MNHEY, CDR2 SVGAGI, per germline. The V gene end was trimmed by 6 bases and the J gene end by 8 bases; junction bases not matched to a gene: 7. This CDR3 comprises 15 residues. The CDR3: CASSRTSGGAHEQFF. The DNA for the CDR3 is TGTGCCAGCAGCCGAACTAGCGGGGGGGCCCATGAGCAGTTCTTC.

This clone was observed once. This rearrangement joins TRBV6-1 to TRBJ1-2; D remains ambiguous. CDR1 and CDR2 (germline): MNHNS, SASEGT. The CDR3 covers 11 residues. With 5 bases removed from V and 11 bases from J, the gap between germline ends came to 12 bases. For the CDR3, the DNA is TGTGCCAGCAGTCCTAGGGCAGGATACACCTTC. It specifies CASSPRAGYTF.

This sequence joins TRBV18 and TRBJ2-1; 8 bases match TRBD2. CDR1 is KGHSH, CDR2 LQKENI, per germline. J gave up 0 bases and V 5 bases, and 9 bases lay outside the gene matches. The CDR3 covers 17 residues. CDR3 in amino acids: CASSRTGGTGSYNEQFF. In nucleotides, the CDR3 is TGTGCCAGCTCAAGAACGGGAGGGACGGGCTCCTACAATGAGCAGTTCTTC.

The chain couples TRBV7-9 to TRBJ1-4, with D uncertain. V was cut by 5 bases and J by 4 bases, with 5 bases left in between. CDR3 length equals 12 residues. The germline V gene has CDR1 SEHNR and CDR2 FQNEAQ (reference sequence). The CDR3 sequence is CASSLHNEKLFF. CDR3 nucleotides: TGTGCCAGCAGCCTCCATAATGAAAAACTGTTTTTT.

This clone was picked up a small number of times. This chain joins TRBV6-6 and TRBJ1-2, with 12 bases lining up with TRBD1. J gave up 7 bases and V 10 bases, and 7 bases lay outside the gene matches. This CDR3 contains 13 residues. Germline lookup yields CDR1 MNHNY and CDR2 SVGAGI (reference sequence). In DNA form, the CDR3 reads TGTGCCATCGGGACAGGGGGCCGTCCTGGCTACACCTTC. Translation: CAIGTGGRPGYTF.

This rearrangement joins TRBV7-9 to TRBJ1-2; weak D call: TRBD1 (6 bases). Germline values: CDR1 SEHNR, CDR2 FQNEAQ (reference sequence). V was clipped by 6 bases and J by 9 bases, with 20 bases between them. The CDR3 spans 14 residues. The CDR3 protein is CASSPPGGGLSYTF. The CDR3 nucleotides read TGTGCCAGCAGTCCCCCGGGAGGGGGGTTGAGCTACACCTTC.

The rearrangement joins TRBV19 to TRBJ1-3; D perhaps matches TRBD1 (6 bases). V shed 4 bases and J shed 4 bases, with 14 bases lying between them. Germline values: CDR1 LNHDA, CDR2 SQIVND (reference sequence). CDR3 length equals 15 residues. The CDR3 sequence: CASSRGGAKGNTIYF. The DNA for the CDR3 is TGTGCCAGTAGTAGGGGGGGCGCGAAAGGAAACACCATATATTTT.